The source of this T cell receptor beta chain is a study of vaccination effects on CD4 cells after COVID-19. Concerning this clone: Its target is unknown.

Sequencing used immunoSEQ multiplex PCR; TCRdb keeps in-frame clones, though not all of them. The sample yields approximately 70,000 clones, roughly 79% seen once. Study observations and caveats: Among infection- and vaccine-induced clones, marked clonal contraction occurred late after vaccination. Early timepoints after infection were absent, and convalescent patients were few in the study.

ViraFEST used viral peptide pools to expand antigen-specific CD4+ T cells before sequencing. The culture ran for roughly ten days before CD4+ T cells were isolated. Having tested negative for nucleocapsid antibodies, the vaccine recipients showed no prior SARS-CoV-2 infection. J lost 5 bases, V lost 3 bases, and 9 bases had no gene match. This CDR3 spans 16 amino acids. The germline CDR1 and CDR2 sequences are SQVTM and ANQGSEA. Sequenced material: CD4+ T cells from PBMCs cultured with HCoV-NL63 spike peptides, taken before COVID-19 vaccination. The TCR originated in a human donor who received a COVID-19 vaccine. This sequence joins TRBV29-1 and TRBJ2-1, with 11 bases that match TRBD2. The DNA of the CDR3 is TGCAGCGTTGATCGGGTTTGGGGACTAGCGGACAATGAGCAGTTCTTC. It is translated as CSVDRVWGLADNEQFF.